The 16 T cell receptor beta chains below were found in one sample sequenced in a study of technical replicates of blood from several donors. Data came from immunoSEQ multiplex PCR; TCRdb stores just in-frame clones and leaves some out. In the table there are tens of thousands of clones, nearly 97% of which are singletons. The sequencing input was T cells isolated from PBMCs. These receptors were taken from a human donor in good health.

This chain connects TRBV7-8 to TRBJ1-5; 7 positions agree with TRBD1. V gave up 5 bases and J gave up 3 bases; unmatched junction bases: 7. The CDR3 loop spans 15 amino acids. Germline lookup yields CDR1 SGHVS and CDR2 FQNEAQ. CDR3 DNA: TGTGCCAGCAGCGTTACAGGGGCTGTCAATCAGCCCCAGCATTTT. Its protein is CASSVTGAVNQPQHF.

This sequence joins TRBV6-5 and TRBJ2-3, with 7 bases fitting TRBD2. CDR1 is MNHEY, CDR2 SVGAGI, per germline. Trimming took 0 bases from V and 4 from J; bases not matched to a gene: 4. The CDR3 totals 15 residues. The DNA of the CDR3 is TGTGCCAGCAGTTACTCGGGGGAGGGAGCAGATACGCAGTATTTT. Protein: CASSYSGEGADTQYF.

The J gene is TRBJ2-1, the V gene TRBV4-1, with 8 bases fitting TRBD1. After removal of 3 bases from V and 7 bases from J, the junction contained 8 bases not matched to a gene. Germline assignment: CDR1 MGHRA and CDR2 YSYEKL. This CDR3 has 15 residues. The DNA for the CDR3 is TGCGCCAGCAGCCAGGACAGGGTCATAGTAAATGAGCAGTTCTTC. The encoded protein is CASSQDRVIVNEQFF.

Here the CDR3 reads CASSRIAGGTDTQYF. In DNA form, the CDR3 reads TGCGCCAGCAGCCGCATAGCGGGAGGGACAGATACGCAGTATTTT. The chain couples TRBV4-1 to TRBJ2-3; 11 positions match TRBD2. CDR1 MGHRA and CDR2 YSYEKL come from the germline V gene. CDR3 length: 15 residues. V lost 4 bases to trimming and J lost 3 bases; unmatched junction nucleotides: 3.

This chain links TRBV10-3 with TRBJ1-1; D is possibly TRBD1 (5 bases). The CDR3 has 12 residues. The V and J ends lost 2 bases and 7 bases respectively, with 8 bases between them. Germline V gene lookup returns CDR1 ENHRY and CDR2 SYGVKD. CDR3 bases: TGTGCCATCAGTGAGAGGCAGGGTGAAGCTTTCTTT. It codes for CAISERQGEAFF.

For the CDR3, the DNA is TGTGCCAGTAGCCTAGGGGCGACTGAAGCTTTCTTT. Translation: CASSLGATEAFF. This chain links TRBV19 with TRBJ1-1, with a tentative D call TRBD1 (5 bases). The CDR3 runs to 12 residues. CDR1 LNHDA and CDR2 SQIVND come from the germline V gene (reference sequence). Trimming took off 6 bases at V and 5 bases at J, with 10 bases between the two ends.

The rearrangement uses TRBV4-2 and TRBJ2-2, with D possibly being TRBD2 (6 bases). The CDR3 is made up of 14 amino acids. Germline-derived CDR1 and CDR2 are LGHNA and YNFKEQ. V lost 4 bases and J lost 3, with 9 bases in between. CDR3 sequence: CASSLDYHTGELFF. The CDR3, as DNA: TGTGCCAGCAGCCTGGACTATCACACCGGGGAGCTGTTTTTT.

J is TRBJ2-1 and V is TRBV4-1; 7 bases match TRBD1. Per the germline V gene, CDR1 is MGHRA and CDR2 is YSYEKL. The CDR3 extends over 16 amino acids. With 3 bases clipped from V and 9 bases from J, the junction kept 14 bases outside the gene matches. The CDR3 loop is CASSHAGTATKSEQFF. CDR3 nucleotides: TGCGCCAGCAGCCATGCCGGGACAGCCACCAAGAGTGAGCAGTTCTTC.

The V and J genes are TRBV29-1 and TRBJ2-7; D is perhaps TRBD1 (5 bases). The V gene's germline CDR1 is SQVTM and CDR2 ANQGSEA. The CDR3 is 11 amino acids. V lost 7 bases to trimming and J lost 6 bases, with 13 bases between them. CDR3: CSARGQLEQYF. In DNA, the CDR3 is TGCAGCGCCCGAGGACAACTCGAGCAGTACTTC.

The V gene is TRBV21-1, the J gene TRBJ1-5; the DNA was not compared with TRBD1, the D call given in the table. TRBV21-1 is deemed a pseudogene. The CDR3 loop spans 19 amino acids. The CDR3 loop is CASRSEDRGFLSGNQPQHF. The CDR3 DNA follows: TGTGCCAGCAGATCTGAGGACAGGGGATTTCTTTCTGGCAATCAGCCCCAGCATTTT.

The chain is built from TRBV27 and TRBJ2-1; D is uncertain. This CDR3 has 11 amino acids. Germline V CDR1 and CDR2: MNHEY, SMNVEV (reference sequence). Trimming shortened V by 4 bases and J by 7 bases, and 5 bases separated the two germline ends. This chain's CDR3 is CASSYGNEQFF. The CDR3 DNA reads TGTGCCAGCAGTTACGGGAATGAGCAGTTCTTC.

The rearrangement uses TRBV6-1 and TRBJ2-1; TRBD2 matches at 11 bases. CDR1 MNHNS and CDR2 SASEGT come from the germline V gene. CDR3 length: 14 amino acids. With V trimmed by 4 bases and J by 8 bases, 4 bases remained unmatched. The CDR3 DNA follows: TGTGCCAGCAGTGGACTAGCGGGGAGGCATGAGCAGTTCTTC. Residues: CASSGLAGRHEQFF.

This clone appeared a single time. In DNA, the CDR3 is TGTGCCAGCCGGGGGACCGAAGAAAAACTGTTTTTT. It is translated as CASRGTEEKLFF. The chain uses TRBV2 and TRBJ1-4; a possible D gene is TRBD1 (5 bases). The length of the CDR3 is 12 residues. Trimming shortened V by 8 bases and J by 8 bases, and 12 bases separated the two germline ends. Looked up from germline, CDR1 is SNHLY and CDR2 is FYNNEI.

V gene TRBV11-3 combines with J gene TRBJ2-7, with D maybe TRBD1 (5 bases). Trimming removed 1 base at V and 3 bases at J, with 10 bases between. The germline V gene has CDR1 SGHNT and CDR2 YENEEA. This CDR3 has 14 residues. CDR3 DNA: TGTGCCAGCAGCTTAGGCGGCAGGGTCTACGAGCAGTACTTC. Encoded protein: CASSLGGRVYEQYF. Full variable domain (outside the CDR3, taken from reference TRBV11-3 and TRBJ2-7): EAGVVQSPRYKIIEKKQPVAFWCNPISGHNTLYWYLQNLGQGPELLIRYENEEAVDDSQLPKDRFSAERLKGVDSTLKIQPAELGDSAVYLCASSLGGRVYEQYFGPGTRLTVT.

The CDR3 is CASRTSPSYEQYF. As DNA, the CDR3 is TGTGCCAGCCGGACTAGCCCTTCCTACGAGCAGTACTTC. The chain is built from TRBV6-1 and TRBJ2-7; 8 bases are a match to TRBD2. The CDR3 spans 13 residues. V lost 8 bases to trimming and J lost 1 base; unmatched junction nucleotides: 4. Germline V lookup: CDR1 MNHNS, CDR2 SASEGT.

V usage is TRBV6-1 and J usage is TRBJ2-7, with D unresolved. The germline V gene encodes CDR1 MNHNS and CDR2 SASEGT. This CDR3 contains 12 residues. The V end lost 7 bases, the J end lost 3 bases, and 10 bases lay between the germline ends. The CDR3 DNA reads TGTGCCAGCATGTGGCGGAACTACGAGCAGTACTTC. This codes for CASMWRNYEQYF.